The rows below give T cell receptor beta chains drawn from one sample of a study of blood T cell repertoires in COVID-19. Using immunoSEQ multiplex PCR, the repertoire was profiled, and TCRdb retains in-frame clones only, with some absent. The table lists roughly 130,000 clones, 88% of them singletons. The sample was peripheral blood. The receptors derive from a man aged 55 to 69 with active or convalescent COVID-19. Both conserved end residues are part of each CDR3. A D gene is named only where the DNA matches it firmly. The listing skips clone size in some rows; elsewhere it reads once, few, many or a size class.

D	J	V	size	CDR3	DNA
-	TRBJ2-5	TRBV18	once	CASSQRDQETQYF	TGTGCCAGCTCACAACGGGATCAAGAGACCCAGTACTTC
-	TRBJ1-5	TRBV19	-	CASTNAPGNGQPQHF	TGTGCCAGTACGAACGCGCCGGGGAACGGTCAGCCCCAGCATTTT
-	TRBJ2-2	TRBV27	-	CASRPSRGYTGELFF	TGTGCCAGCAGGCCCTCGCGGGGTTACACCGGGGAGCTGTTTTTT
TRBD2	TRBJ2-3	TRBV5-1	-	CASSLAGTSGRRDTQYF	TGCGCCAGCAGCTTGGCCGGGACTAGCGGGAGGAGGGATACGCAGTATTTT
-	TRBJ2-1	TRBV28	-	CASRAGRSTYNEQFF	TGTGCCAGCAGGGCAGGGCGCTCCACCTACAATGAGCAGTTCTTC
TRBD2	TRBJ2-7	TRBV6-5	-	CASSSLAGGPEQYF	TGTGCCAGCAGTTCCTTGGCGGGAGGGCCCGAGCAGTACTTC
TRBD2	TRBJ2-7	TRBV7-9	-	CASSKLAGAASYEQYF	TGTGCCAGCAGCAAACTAGCGGGGGCTGCCTCCTACGAGCAGTACTTC
TRBD2	TRBJ2-3	TRBV18	-	CASSPALAGEYF	TGTGCCAGCTCACCAGCCCTAGCGGGAGAATATTTT
TRBD2	TRBJ2-1	TRBV5-1	-	CASSLVASGSYNEQFF	TGCGCCAGCAGCTTGGTAGCTAGCGGATCCTACAATGAGCAGTTCTTC
-	TRBJ1-4	TRBV30	-	CAWSSVGGINEKLFF	TGTGCCTGGAGTTCCGTTGGGGGCATAAATGAAAAACTGTTTTTT
TRBD2	TRBJ2-1	TRBV27	-	CASSFTSGRSNEQFF	TGTGCCAGCAGTTTCACTAGCGGGAGGAGTAATGAGCAGTTCTTC
TRBD2	TRBJ2-1	TRBV27	-	CASSPPIGGGLANNEQFF	TGTGCCAGCAGTCCTCCAATCGGTGGGGGACTAGCGAACAATGAGCAGTTCTTC
-	TRBJ1-5	TRBV19	-	CASNRQGGPQHF	TGTGCCAGTAATAGGCAGGGCGGGCCCCAGCATTTT
TRBD2	TRBJ2-2	TRBV27	-	CASTSVAGAAGELFF	TGTGCCAGCACCTCCGTTGCGGGAGCCGCCGGGGAGCTGTTTTTT
TRBD2	TRBJ2-7	TRBV24-1	-	CATSTSGGGYEQYF	TGTGCCACCAGTACTAGCGGAGGTGGCTACGAGCAGTACTTC
-	TRBJ2-1	TRBV6-2/TRBV6-3	-	CASTPREPHNEQFF	TGTGCCAGCACCCCGAGGGAACCCCACAATGAGCAGTTCTTC
-	TRBJ1-5	TRBV4-1	few	CASSLDGGGVQPQHF	TGCGCCAGCAGCTTGGACGGCGGGGGTGTTCAGCCCCAGCATTTT
-	TRBJ1-1	TRBV3-1/TRBV3-2	-	CASSFSRNTEAFF	TGTGCCAGCAGTTTCAGTCGGAACACTGAAGCTTTCTTT
TRBD2	TRBJ2-4	TRBV10-3	-	CAISEGTSGFEAKNIQYF	TGTGCCATCAGTGAGGGGACTAGCGGTTTTGAAGCCAAAAACATTCAGTACTTC
-	TRBJ2-5	TRBV19	-	CASSIEKETQYF	TGTGCCAGTAGTATTGAGAAGGAGACCCAGTACTTC
-	TRBJ2-6	TRBV6-1	-	CASTGKAGANVLTF	TGTGCCAGCACGGGGAAGGCTGGGGCCAACGTCCTGACTTTC
-	TRBJ2-3	TRBV21-1	-	CASSKVAMGRSLYTDTQYF	TGTGCCAGCAGCAAAGTAGCCATGGGGCGGAGCCTCTACACAGATACGCAGTATTTT
TRBD1	TRBJ1-2	TRBV3-1/TRBV3-2	-	CASSQARTGTGYGYTF	TGTGCCAGCAGCCAAGCCCGGACCGGGACAGGGTATGGCTACACCTTC
TRBD1	TRBJ1-1	TRBV20-1	-	CSASAGLQGANTEAFF	TGCAGTGCTAGTGCCGGATTACAGGGGGCTAACACTGAAGCTTTCTTT
-	TRBJ1-2	TRBV4-1	-	CASSQGGQRMGYTF	TGCGCCAGCAGCCAAGGGGGACAAAGGATGGGCTACACCTTC
TRBD1	TRBJ1-5	TRBV24-1	-	CATSDSRQGGYSNQPQHF	TGTGCCACCAGTGACTCCAGACAGGGGGGCTATAGCAATCAGCCCCAGCATTTT
-	TRBJ2-5	TRBV11-2	-	CASSPGEKETQYF	TGTGCCAGCAGCCCGGGAGAGAAAGAGACCCAGTACTTC
-	TRBJ1-5	TRBV7-2	-	CASSVRFGGNQPQHF	TGTGCCAGCAGCGTCCGGTTCGGAGGCAATCAGCCCCAGCATTTT
TRBD1	TRBJ2-5	TRBV27	-	CASSFSGGVETQYF	TGTGCCAGCAGCTTCTCAGGGGGCGTCGAGACCCAGTACTTC
TRBD1	TRBJ2-5	TRBV6-5	-	CASSFEGGSETQYF	TGTGCCAGCAGTTTCGAAGGGGGCTCGGAGACCCAGTACTTC
TRBD2	TRBJ2-1	TRBV3-1/TRBV3-2	-	CASSLGTSGRAAYNEQFF	TGTGCCAGCAGCCTCGGGACTAGCGGGAGGGCCGCCTACAATGAGCAGTTCTTC
TRBD1	TRBJ1-1	TRBV11-3	-	CASSAAGGEDTEAFF	TGTGCCAGCAGCGCAGCAGGGGGCGAGGACACTGAAGCTTTCTTT
-	TRBJ1-1	TRBV27	-	CASSPGLGMNTEAFF	TGTGCCAGCAGCCCGGGACTCGGGATGAACACTGAAGCTTTCTTT
TRBD2	TRBJ2-1	TRBV7-8	-	CASSLRGAGVNEQFF	TGTGCCAGCAGCTTACGAGGGGCGGGGGTCAATGAGCAGTTCTTC
-	TRBJ1-3	TRBV7-2	once	CASSLDLGSGNTIYF	TGTGCCAGCAGCTTAGATCTCGGCTCTGGAAACACCATATATTTT